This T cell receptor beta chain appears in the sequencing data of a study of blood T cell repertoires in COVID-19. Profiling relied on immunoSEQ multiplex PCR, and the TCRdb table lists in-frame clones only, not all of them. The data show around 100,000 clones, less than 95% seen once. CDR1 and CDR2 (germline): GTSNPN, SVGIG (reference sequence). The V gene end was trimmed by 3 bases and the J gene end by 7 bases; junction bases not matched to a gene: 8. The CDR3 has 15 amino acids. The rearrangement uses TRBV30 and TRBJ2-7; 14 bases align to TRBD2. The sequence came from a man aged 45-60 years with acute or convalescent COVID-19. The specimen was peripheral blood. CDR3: CAWRPGLAGVREQYF. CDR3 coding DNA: TGTGCCTGGAGACCGGGACTAGCGGGAGTGCGGGAGCAGTACTTC.